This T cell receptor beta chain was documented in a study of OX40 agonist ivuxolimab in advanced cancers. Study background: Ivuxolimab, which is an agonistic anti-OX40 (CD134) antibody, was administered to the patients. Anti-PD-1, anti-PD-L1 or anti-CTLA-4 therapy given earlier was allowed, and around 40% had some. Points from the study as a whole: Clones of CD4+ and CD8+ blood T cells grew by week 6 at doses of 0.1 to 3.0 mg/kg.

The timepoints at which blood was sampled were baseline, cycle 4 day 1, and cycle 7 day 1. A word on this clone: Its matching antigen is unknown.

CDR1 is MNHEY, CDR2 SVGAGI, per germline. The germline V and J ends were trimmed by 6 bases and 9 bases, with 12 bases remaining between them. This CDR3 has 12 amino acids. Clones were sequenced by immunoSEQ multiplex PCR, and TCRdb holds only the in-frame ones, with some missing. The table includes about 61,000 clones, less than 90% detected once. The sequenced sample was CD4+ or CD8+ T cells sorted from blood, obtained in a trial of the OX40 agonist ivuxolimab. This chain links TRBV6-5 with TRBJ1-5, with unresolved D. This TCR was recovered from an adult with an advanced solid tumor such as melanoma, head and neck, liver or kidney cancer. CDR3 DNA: TGTGCCAGCAGGAGATCGGGCGGGCCCCAGCATTTT. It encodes CASRRSGGPQHF.